This entry lists 25 T cell receptor beta chains sequenced from one sample in a study of memory CD4+ T cells and cytomegalovirus serostatus (dated by TCRdb to between 2017 and 2020). Single viable CD3+CD4+CD8-CD45RO+ cells were sorted as memory CD4+ T cells on a FACSAria II. The library came from the immunoSEQ multiplex PCR assay. As stored in TCRdb, this immuneACCESS dataset retains in-frame rearrangements with V and J assigned. A fraction of the clones does not appear; measured against another copy, unresolved V genes explain less than half of the discrepancy, and the remainder lacks a known reason. For this sample the table gives tens of thousands of clones, of which about 81% were detected only once. The ten largest clonotypes hold roughly 0.95% of the sample. The sequenced material came from memory CD4+ T cells from blood. These TCRs come from an adult in good health and CMV-seronegative.

This sequence joins TRBV14 and TRBJ1-1, with D tentatively TRBD1 (5 bases). The CDR3 extends over 13 amino acids. Per the germline V gene, CDR1 is SGHDN and CDR2 is FVKESK. Trimming pared 4 bases from V and 9 bases from J, leaving 15 bases between. The CDR3 DNA is TGTGCCAGCAGCCGCCCGGGGGGAATAAAAGCTTTCTTT. Its translation: CASSRPGGIKAFF. Full variable domain (outside the CDR3, taken from reference TRBV14 and TRBJ1-1): EAGVTQFPSHSVIEKGQTVTLRCDPISGHDNLYWYRRVMGKEIKFLLHFVKESKQDESGMPNNRFLAERTGGTYSTLKVQPAELEDSGVYFCASSRPGGIKAFFGQGTRLTVV.

This clone was seen a single time. The V and J genes are TRBV5-6 and TRBJ2-3; 7 nucleotides align to TRBD1. CDR1 is SGHDT, CDR2 YYEEEE, per germline. This CDR3 has 14 amino acids. V was clipped by 7 bases and J by 1 base; unmatched bases: 6. CDR3 coding DNA: TGTGCCAGCTCCCGGGACAGACGCACAGATACGCAGTATTTT. This encodes CASSRDRRTDTQYF.

The chain combines TRBV6-6 with TRBJ1-1, with D uncertain. Per germline, CDR1 MNHNY and CDR2 SVGAGI (reference sequence). The CDR3 is 14 amino acids. V lost 3 bases, J lost 6 bases, and 14 bases lay in between. CDR3 sequence reads: CASSYYGRPAEAFF. The CDR3 region has the DNA TGTGCCAGCAGTTATTACGGCAGGCCCGCTGAAGCTTTCTTT.

Regarding this clone: One junction end disagrees with the germline gene, perhaps due to a read error. The V and J genes are TRBV18 and TRBJ2-3; possible D gene TRBD2, 5 bases. Germline values: CDR1 KGHSH, CDR2 LQKENI. The CDR3 totals 11 residues. The CDR3 here is CASSSGPLGGF. In DNA form, the CDR3 reads TGTGCCAGCTCAAGCGGACCCCTAGGAGGTTTT.

V gene TRBV30 combines with J gene TRBJ1-2; 8 bases align to TRBD1. Germline V gene data show CDR1 as GTSNPN and CDR2 as SVGIG (reference sequence). This CDR3 has 14 amino acids. Losses at the gene ends were 1 base for V and 6 bases for J; bases not matched to a gene: 7. CDR3: CAWSGGQGFDGYTF. For the CDR3, the DNA is TGTGCCTGGAGTGGCGGACAGGGATTCGATGGCTACACCTTC.

J is TRBJ2-7 and V is TRBV2, with a weak D call TRBD1 (5 bases). The CDR3 extends over 14 amino acids. V was clipped by 2 bases and J by 0 bases, with 8 bases between them. Germline V gene lookup returns CDR1 SNHLY and CDR2 FYNNEI. CDR3 coding DNA: TGTGCCAGCAGTGAACAGGGTAACTCCTACGAGCAGTACTTC. It yields the protein CASSEQGNSYEQYF.

CDR3 sequence (DNA): TGTGCCAGCAGCTTAGGGGTAGTCTACGAGCAGTACTTC. Its protein product is CASSLGVVYEQYF. This chain joins TRBV7-2 and TRBJ2-7, with D unclear. The CDR3 loop spans 13 amino acids. The germline gives CDR1 SGHTA, CDR2 FQGNSA. The V end lost 1 base, the J end lost 3 bases, and 7 bases lay between the germline ends.

The rearrangement joins TRBV5-6 to TRBJ1-2, with no clear D. Trimming cost V 0 bases and J 7 bases, with 4 bases left between them. Germline CDR1 is SGHDT and CDR2 is YYEEEE. The CDR3 runs 11 residues. This CDR3 reads CASSLDGGYTF. For the CDR3, the DNA is TGTGCCAGCAGCTTGGACGGTGGCTACACCTTC.

The gene calls are TRBV4-2 and TRBJ1-5; D remains ambiguous. The V gene's germline CDR1 is LGHNA and CDR2 YNFKEQ. The CDR3 has 16 amino acids. With 1 base removed from V and 10 bases from J, the gap between germline ends came to 20 bases. CDR3 bases: TGTGCCAGCAGCCAAGCGGTCCGGGCCAGCTCGTTCCCCCAGCATTTT. Encoded protein: CASSQAVRASSFPQHF.

The genes are TRBV2 and TRBJ2-3; TRBD1 matches at 7 bases. The CDR3 runs to 15 residues. J gave up 2 bases and V 6 bases, and 8 bases lay outside the gene matches. The V gene's germline CDR1 is SNHLY and CDR2 FYNNEI. CDR3 in amino acids: CASRPGDSTTDTQYF. The DNA for the CDR3 is TGTGCCAGCAGGCCTGGGGACAGCACCACAGATACGCAGTATTTT.

The V gene is TRBV27, the J gene TRBJ2-3; D gene uncertain. Germline V gives CDR1 MNHEY, CDR2 SMNVEV (reference sequence). This CDR3 spans 14 amino acids. The germline V and J ends were trimmed by 4 bases and 0 bases, with 8 bases remaining between them. CDR3 sequence: CASSWFRSTDTQYF. Here the CDR3 DNA reads TGTGCCAGCAGTTGGTTTCGTAGCACAGATACGCAGTATTTT.

The rearrangement joins TRBV5-1 to TRBJ2-7; TRBD2 matches 10 bases. Germline CDR1 is SGHRS and CDR2 is YFSETQ. Losses at the gene ends were 0 bases for V and 2 bases for J; bases not matched to a gene: 11. The CDR3 runs 18 residues. The CDR3 reads CASSLGASGSGATYEQYF. CDR3 in DNA: TGCGCCAGCAGCTTGGGGGCTAGCGGGAGTGGGGCGACCTACGAGCAGTACTTC.

This rearrangement joins TRBV7-8 to TRBJ2-3; 13 bases map to TRBD2. J lost 4 bases, V lost 5 bases, and 3 bases had no gene match. The CDR3 extends over 15 amino acids. The germline gives CDR1 SGHVS, CDR2 FQNEAQ. CDR3 sequence: CASSPGLAGADTQYF. The CDR3 DNA is TGTGCCAGCAGCCCCGGACTAGCGGGGGCAGATACGCAGTATTTT.

The chain recombines TRBV21-1 with TRBJ1-4; the table calls TRBD1, which could not be checked here. TRBV21-1 is a documented pseudogene. The CDR3 loop spans 18 amino acids. The CDR3 DNA is TGTGCCAGCAGCTTTGACAGACAGGGGACTGCAACTAATGAAAAACTGTTTTTT. Its translation: CASSFDRQGTATNEKLFF.

The chain joins TRBV28 to TRBJ1-1, with D perhaps matching TRBD1 (5 bases). The CDR3 consists of 12 residues. Germline CDR1 and CDR2: MDHEN and SYDVKM. V lost 3 bases and J lost 9, with 11 bases in between. The CDR3 DNA follows: TGTGCCAGCAGTTTTACAGGCCGACAAGCTTTCTTT. It yields the protein CASSFTGRQAFF.

The chain employs TRBV2 and TRBJ2-1, with D maybe TRBD2 (5 bases). V dropped 10 bases and J dropped 5 bases, with 15 bases sitting between them. CDR3 size: 13 residues. The germline V gene has CDR1 SNHLY and CDR2 FYNNEI. The CDR3 loop is CATRKDFNNEQFF. In DNA form, the CDR3 reads TGTGCCACCAGGAAGGACTTCAACAATGAGCAGTTCTTC.

This clone was found a few times. The chain uses TRBV27 and TRBJ2-7; D tentatively reads TRBD1 or TRBD2 (5 bases each). V shed 9 bases and J shed 2 bases, with 11 bases lying between them. The length of the CDR3 is 12 residues. The germline CDR1 and CDR2 sequences are MNHEY and SMNVEV (reference sequence). The CDR3: CASSGAAYEQYF. In DNA, the CDR3 is TGTGCCAGTTCCGGGGCCGCCTACGAGCAGTACTTC.

The rearrangement joins TRBV28 to TRBJ2-2; maybe TRBD1 (6 bases). V was shortened by 3 bases and J by 5 bases, with 13 bases between the two germline ends. The CDR3 extends over 15 amino acids. Germline V gene lookup returns CDR1 MDHEN and CDR2 SYDVKM. For the CDR3, the DNA is TGTGCCAGCAGTTTGTCAGGGGCTTGGACCGGGGAGCTGTTTTTT. Amino acid sequence: CASSLSGAWTGELFF.

The chain is built from TRBV4-1 and TRBJ2-5; D might be TRBD1 or TRBD2, each matching 5 bases. V lost 0 bases and J 4 bases, leaving 12 bases between the germline ends. Germline CDR1 reads MGHRA; CDR2 reads YSYEKL. The CDR3 runs 15 residues. CDR3 DNA: TGCGCCAGCAGCCAAGATCGTGGGGCGGGAGAGACCCAGTACTTC. Its translation is CASSQDRGAGETQYF.

This chain links TRBV14 with TRBJ2-2, with a weak D call TRBD2 (6 bases). The germline V and J ends were trimmed by 5 bases and 1 base, with 11 bases remaining between them. The CDR3 extends over 15 amino acids. Germline values: CDR1 SGHDN, CDR2 FVKESK. CDR3 residues: CASSNLALNTGELFF. The CDR3 DNA reads as TGTGCCAGCAGCAACCTAGCGCTGAACACCGGGGAGCTGTTTTTT.

The chain has TRBV28 and TRBJ2-1; no reliable D call. Germline-derived CDR1 and CDR2 are MDHEN and SYDVKM. V was shortened by 3 bases and J by 2 bases, with 8 bases between the two germline ends. The CDR3 length is 14 residues. In DNA form, the CDR3 reads TGTGCCAGCAGTTTTGGGCTACCCTACAATGAGCAGTTCTTC. Protein sequence: CASSFGLPYNEQFF. Full variable domain (remainder filled in from reference TRBV28 and TRBJ2-1): DVKVTQSSRYLVKRTGEKVFLECVQDMDHENMFWYRQDPGLGLRLIYFSYDVKMKEKGDIPEGYSVSREKKERFSLILESASTNQTSMYLCASSFGLPYNEQFFGPGTRLTVL.

This chain uses TRBV7-3 with TRBJ1-2; 8 nucleotides align to TRBD1. In germline, CDR1 is SGHTA, CDR2 FQGTGA. V lost 0 bases to trimming and J lost 8 bases; unmatched junction nucleotides: 2. The CDR3 covers 13 residues. CDR3 DNA: TGTGCCAGCAGCTTAACAGGACAGGGAGGCTACACCTTC. Protein sequence: CASSLTGQGGYTF.

The chain uses TRBV7-9 and TRBJ1-1, with unresolved D. CDR1 and CDR2 from the germline V gene are SEHNR and FQNEAQ (reference sequence). V was shortened by 5 bases and J by 3 bases, with 13 bases between the two germline ends. The CDR3 length is 14 residues. CDR3 region: CASSPGGRDTEAFF. In DNA, the CDR3 is TGTGCCAGCAGCCCCGGCGGGAGGGACACTGAAGCTTTCTTT.

This chain joins TRBV9 and TRBJ1-3, with D uncertain. This CDR3 comprises 18 residues. Trimming stripped 4 bases from V and 0 bases from J, with 20 bases between. Per germline, CDR1 SGDLS and CDR2 YYNGEE. The CDR3 nucleotides read TGTGCCAGCAGCCCCCGGGAGGGCCATCTTAGCTCTGGAAACACCATATATTTT. It specifies CASSPREGHLSSGNTIYF. The entire variable domain, with the rest obtained from reference TRBV9 and TRBJ1-3, is as follows: DSGVTQTPKHLITATGQRVTLRCSPRSGDLSVYWYQQSLDQGLQFLIQYYNGEERAKGNILERFSAQQFPDLHSELNLSSLELGDSALYFCASSPREGHLSSGNTIYFGEGSWLTVV.

The rearrangement joins TRBV19 to TRBJ1-4; D perhaps matches TRBD1 (6 bases). This CDR3 spans 14 amino acids. V was cut by 6 bases and J by 7 bases, with 15 bases left in between. CDR1 is LNHDA and CDR2 is SQIVND in the germline V gene (reference sequence). The CDR3 DNA reads as TGTGCCAGTAGATTCGGTGGGGGCAGTGAAAAACTGTTTTTT. Translated, it gives CASRFGGGSEKLFF. The variable domain in full, completed from reference TRBV19 and TRBJ1-4, reads DGGITQSPKYLFRKEGQNVTLSCEQNLNHDAMYWYRQDPGQGLRLIYYSQIVNDFQKGDIAEGYSVSREKKESFPLTVTSAQKNPTAFYLCASRFGGGSEKLFFGSGTQLSVL.